These 16 T cell receptor beta chains originate from one sample sequenced in a study of beta chain features in type 1 diabetes. Every bit of the isolated RNA underwent reverse transcription, so sequencing read expressed TCRB transcripts. Some clones are missing from TCRdb's copy, which holds only in-frame ones; the method was immunoSEQ multiplex PCR. The profile covers about 360,000 clones, with around 12% appearing a single time and 0.017% taken by the ten largest. Sequences were obtained from naive CD4+ T cells from blood. The origin of the receptors is a man younger than 35 in good health.

The chain employs TRBV14 and TRBJ2-3, with no clear D. V was pared by 6 bases and J by 5 bases, with 9 bases between. CDR1 SGHDN and CDR2 FVKESK come from the germline V gene. The CDR3 loop spans 12 amino acids. The CDR3 coding sequence is TGTGCCAGCAGTAGCTTCCGAGATACGCAGTATTTT. It yields the protein CASSSFRDTQYF.

This rearrangement joins TRBV6-5 to TRBJ1-5; D remains ambiguous. CDR1 MNHEY and CDR2 SVGAGI come from the germline V gene. The CDR3 extends over 13 amino acids. With 5 bases removed from V and 5 bases from J, the gap between germline ends came to 10 bases. CDR3 sequence (DNA): TGTGCCAGCAGTACAACCCAGTATCAGCCCCAGCATTTT. Encoded protein: CASSTTQYQPQHF.

This clone was recorded a few times. The rearrangement joins TRBV7-9 to TRBJ2-5, with D possibly matching TRBD1 (5 bases). V was pared by 1 base and J by 1 base, with 7 bases between. The CDR3 spans 14 residues. Germline assignment: CDR1 SEHNR and CDR2 FQNEAQ (reference sequence). The CDR3 here is CASSLGQGQETQYF. CDR3 in DNA: TGTGCCAGCAGCTTAGGGCAGGGCCAAGAGACCCAGTACTTC.

The V and J genes are TRBV30 and TRBJ1-1; TRBD1 matches 10 bases. V was pared by 6 bases and J by 4 bases, with 8 bases of the junction left unmatched. This CDR3 is 14 amino acids long. Germline V gives CDR1 GTSNPN, CDR2 SVGIG (reference sequence). The CDR3 bases are TGTGCCTGCCAAAGGACAGGGGGTCCCACTGAAGCTTTCTTT. It encodes CACQRTGGPTEAFF.

This clone came up a few times. V is TRBV28 and J is TRBJ2-5; D might be TRBD2 (7 bases). Looked up from germline, CDR1 is MDHEN and CDR2 is SYDVKM. This CDR3 is built from 15 residues. Trimming cost V 6 bases and J 7 bases, with 21 bases left between them. This chain's CDR3 is CASRGPAGAEGTQYF. The DNA for the CDR3 is TGTGCCAGCAGAGGGCCCGCGGGGGCTGAGGGGACCCAGTACTTC.

This clone appeared a few times. The rearrangement links TRBV6-1 to TRBJ2-7; 8 nucleotides line up with TRBD2. J lost 6 bases, V lost 0 bases, and 7 bases had no gene match. From germline, CDR1 is MNHNS and CDR2 SASEGT. This CDR3 is built from 15 residues. The CDR3 here is CASSEAAGVRGEQYF. The CDR3 DNA follows: TGTGCCAGCAGTGAAGCAGCGGGAGTCCGCGGCGAGCAGTACTTC.

The chain has TRBV7-9 and TRBJ2-5, with a weak D call TRBD1 (6 bases). In germline, CDR1 is SEHNR, CDR2 FQNEAQ (reference sequence). The germline V and J ends were trimmed by 7 bases and 1 base, with 19 bases remaining between them. This CDR3 has 16 amino acids. CDR3 bases: TGTGCCAGCACCAAAGCGGCAGGGGTCACCCAAGAGACCCAGTACTTC. Amino acid sequence: CASTKAAGVTQETQYF.

This clone was counted between two and nine times. The chain joins TRBV10-3 to TRBJ2-3; TRBD1 aligns across 8 bases. V was pared by 6 bases and J by 4 bases, with 9 bases of the junction left unmatched. The CDR3 runs to 15 residues. Germline V lookup: CDR1 ENHRY, CDR2 SYGVKD. The CDR3 region has the DNA TGTGCCATCAGCCTGGGACAGGCTTGGGCAGATACGCAGTATTTT. This gives the protein CAISLGQAWADTQYF.

This clone was found a few times. J is TRBJ1-2 and V is TRBV7-9, with 9 bases identical to TRBD1. The CDR3 is 14 residues long. The trim removed 10 bases at V and 7 bases at J, leaving 13 bases unmatched. Germline V gives CDR1 SEHNR, CDR2 FQNEAQ (reference sequence). The CDR3 DNA reads TGTGCCACCCAGGGGACAGGGACGACGGGTGGCTACACCTTC. It is translated as CATQGTGTTGGYTF.

This chain joins TRBV7-2 and TRBJ1-1; D might be TRBD1 (5 bases). CDR1 and CDR2 (germline): SGHTA, FQGNSA. Trimming removed 1 base at V and 0 bases at J, with 9 bases between. The CDR3 is 15 amino acids. The DNA of the CDR3 is TGTGCCAGCAGCTTAGAGGGACTGATGAACACTGAAGCTTTCTTT. Protein product: CASSLEGLMNTEAFF.

Here the CDR3 DNA reads TGTGCCAGTAGTATTGGGGGGTACCAAGAGACCCAGTACTTC. Amino acid sequence: CASSIGGYQETQYF. V and J are TRBV19 and TRBJ2-5; tentative D call: TRBD2 (6 bases). Trimming removed 3 bases from V and 0 bases from J, with 8 bases in between. Germline CDR1 and CDR2: LNHDA and SQIVND (reference sequence). The CDR3 runs 14 residues.

As to this clone: The junction departs from germline at one end; a sequencing error may be responsible. The chain is built from TRBV6-4 and TRBJ1-4; possible D gene TRBD1, 6 bases. The germline V gene encodes CDR1 MRHNA and CDR2 SNTAGT. The CDR3 runs to 8 residues. The CDR3 DNA follows: TGTACCCCAGGGGAGCAGGCTTTT. Its protein is CTPGEQAF.

This clone was seen a handful of times. The same CDR3 is also encoded by other DNA sequences in this sample. This chain links TRBV28 with TRBJ2-7; 7 positions match TRBD1. Germline V gives CDR1 MDHEN, CDR2 SYDVKM. V lost 6 bases, J lost 5 bases, and 7 bases stayed unmatched. The CDR3 sequence is 13 residues long. The CDR3 loop reads CASSPGGLDEQYF. The DNA of the CDR3 is TGTGCCAGCAGCCCAGGGGGTTTGGACGAGCAGTACTTC. The entire variable domain, with the rest obtained from reference TRBV28 and TRBJ2-7, is as follows: DVKVTQSSRYLVKRTGEKVFLECVQDMDHENMFWYRQDPGLGLRLIYFSYDVKMKEKGDIPEGYSVSREKKERFSLILESASTNQTSMYLCASSPGGLDEQYFGPGTRLTVT.

V is TRBV18 and J is TRBJ2-3; D not resolved. This CDR3 is built from 13 residues. The germline V gene has CDR1 KGHSH and CDR2 LQKENI. Trimming removed 0 bases from V and 4 bases from J, with 5 bases in between. In nucleotides, the CDR3 is TGTGCCAGCTCACCACCGGCCGCAGATACGCAGTATTTT. This sequence encodes CASSPPAADTQYF.

The chain combines TRBV19 with TRBJ2-1; the D gene is possibly TRBD1 (5 bases). Germline assignment: CDR1 LNHDA and CDR2 SQIVND (reference sequence). This CDR3 region has 13 residues. V was cut by 4 bases and J by 5 bases, with 9 bases left in between. This CDR3 is CASSKAGHNEQFF. The CDR3 nucleotides read TGTGCCAGTAGTAAGGCAGGGCACAATGAGCAGTTCTTC.

The chain joins TRBV6-1 to TRBJ2-7; 9 bases are shared with TRBD1. V was clipped by 8 bases and J by 6 bases; unmatched bases: 11. Germline assignment: CDR1 MNHNS and CDR2 SASEGT. CDR3 length equals 14 residues. The CDR3 loop reads CASAQQGAFREQYF. The CDR3 DNA is TGTGCCAGCGCACAACAGGGGGCCTTCCGCGAGCAGTACTTC.